This T cell receptor beta chain was identified during a study of cytomegalovirus exposure and HLA in healthy donors. Study information: Researchers previously reported finding fewer than 140 million unique TCR beta sequences from 170 million or so T cells. General study points: In vitro confirmation showed three CMV-associated chains to be CMV antigen specific.

In the case of this clone: Antigen unknown.

CDR1 is LNHDA and CDR2 is SQIVND in the germline V gene (reference sequence). This CDR3 contains 15 residues. V lost 8 bases and J 10 bases, leaving 21 bases between the germline ends. This PCR relied on a set of 60 Vbeta primers and 13 Jbeta primers. Produced via immunoSEQ multiplex PCR; TCRdb's table is partial and in-frame only. Of roughly 160,000 clones listed, around 77% were seen once; the top ten hold 1.5% to 2%. Sequenced sample: PBMCs. The TCR was taken from a woman under 40 in good health and CMV-seronegative. The rearrangement links TRBV19 to TRBJ1-6; D might be TRBD1 (5 bases). The CDR3 reads CASSQGLRRGSPLHF. DNA of the CDR3: TGTGCCAGTTCCCAGGGACTTCGGCGGGGCTCACCCCTCCACTTT.